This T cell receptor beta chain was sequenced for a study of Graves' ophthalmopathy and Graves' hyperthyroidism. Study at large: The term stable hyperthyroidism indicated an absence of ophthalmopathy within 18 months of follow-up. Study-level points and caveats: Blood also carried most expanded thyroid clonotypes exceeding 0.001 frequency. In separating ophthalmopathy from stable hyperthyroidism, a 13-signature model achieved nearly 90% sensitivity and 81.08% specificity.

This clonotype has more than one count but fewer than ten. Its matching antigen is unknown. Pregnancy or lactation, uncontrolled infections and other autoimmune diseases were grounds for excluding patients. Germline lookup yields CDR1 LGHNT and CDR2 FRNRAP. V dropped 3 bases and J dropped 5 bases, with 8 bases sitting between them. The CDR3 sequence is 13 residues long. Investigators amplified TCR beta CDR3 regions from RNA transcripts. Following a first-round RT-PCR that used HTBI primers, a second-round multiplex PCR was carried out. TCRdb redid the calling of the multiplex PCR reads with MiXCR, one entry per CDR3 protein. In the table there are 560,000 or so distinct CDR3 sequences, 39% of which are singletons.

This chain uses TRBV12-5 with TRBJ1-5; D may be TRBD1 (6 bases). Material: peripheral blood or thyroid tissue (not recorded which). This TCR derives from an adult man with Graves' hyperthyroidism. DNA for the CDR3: TGTGCTAGTGGTTTTCAGGGGTATCAGCCCCAGCATTTT. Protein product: CASGFQGYQPQHF.